These T cell receptor beta chains were read from a single sample in a study of blood T cell repertoires in COVID-19. Measured with immunoSEQ multiplex PCR; TCRdb has only the in-frame clones, and not every one. The sample lists hundreds of thousands of clones, roughly 85% occurring once. Sequenced sample: peripheral blood. The receptors were sampled from a young woman with acute or convalescent COVID-19. Both conserved end residues are part of each CDR3. The D gene is left open where the match is weak. Size is stated for part of the rows, as once, few or many counts, or as a class when the clone is expanded.

CATSGEGSYEQYF,TGTGCCACCAGTGGGGAGGGCTCCTACGAGCAGTACTTC,TRBV24-1,TRBD2,TRBJ2-7,-
CASSLYEGSEETQYF,TGTGCCAGCAGTTTATACGAAGGGAGTGAGGAGACCCAGTACTTC,TRBV27,-,TRBJ2-5,-
CASSLRQGGYEQYF,TGCGCCAGCAGCCTTCGACAGGGCGGCTACGAGCAGTACTTC,TRBV5-1,TRBD1,TRBJ2-7,-
CASSQEWTGRAGELFF,TGTGCCAGCAGCCAGGAGTGGACAGGGCGAGCCGGGGAGCTGTTTTTT,TRBV14,TRBD1,TRBJ2-2,-
CATGTVSTNEKLFF,TGTGCCACGGGGACAGTTTCAACTAATGAAAAACTGTTTTTT,TRBV28,TRBD1,TRBJ1-4,-
CASRTFRDSYSNQPQHF,TGTGCCAGCAGGACTTTCCGGGACAGTTATAGCAATCAGCCCCAGCATTTT,TRBV5-4,TRBD1,TRBJ1-5,-
CASSPTGEAYGYTF,TGCGCCAGCAGCCCCACAGGGGAGGCCTATGGCTACACCTTC,TRBV5-1,TRBD1,TRBJ1-2,-
CASSPRTLGYINEQFF,TGTGCCAGCAGTCCCCGGACATTAGGGTATATCAATGAGCAGTTCTTC,TRBV27,-,TRBJ2-1,-
CASSPGGYGDEQYF,TGTGCCAGCTCACCGGGGGGGTACGGAGACGAGCAGTACTTC,TRBV18,TRBD2,TRBJ2-7,-
CASSQGGRVAGELFF,TGCGCCAGCAGCCAAGGAGGGAGGGTTGCCGGGGAGCTGTTTTTT,TRBV4-1,TRBD2,TRBJ2-2,-
CASTPSPGRVSYEQYF,TGTGCCAGCACACCATCTCCGGGCAGGGTCTCCTACGAGCAGTACTTC,TRBV28,-,TRBJ2-7,once
CASSLGTGDEKLFF,TGTGCCAGCAGCTTAGGGACAGGGGACGAAAAACTGTTTTTT,TRBV7-9,TRBD1,TRBJ1-4,-
CASSPLGGTTYEQYF,TGTGCCAGCAGCCCCTTGGGGGGAACCACCTACGAGCAGTACTTC,TRBV6-6,-,TRBJ2-7,-
CASSLFSAENTGELFF,TGCGCCAGCAGCTTGTTCTCTGCGGAGAACACCGGGGAGCTGTTTTTT,TRBV5-1,-,TRBJ2-2,-
CASSFQDYQETQYF,TGCGCCAGCAGCTTTCAGGACTACCAAGAGACCCAGTACTTC,TRBV5-1,-,TRBJ2-5,-
CASSQWTSGRDEQYF,TGTGCCAGCAGCCAATGGACTAGCGGGAGGGACGAGCAGTACTTC,TRBV14,TRBD2,TRBJ2-7,-
CASSQLTNEETQYF,TGCGCCAGCAGCCAACTTACTAACGAAGAGACCCAGTACTTC,TRBV4-1,-,TRBJ2-5,-
CASSQGAKNTEAFF,TGTGCCAGCAGCCAAGGCGCAAAGAACACTGAAGCTTTCTTT,TRBV3-1/TRBV3-2,-,TRBJ1-1,-
CASSQDPLADGNEQFF,TGCGCCAGCAGCCAAGATCCTCTAGCTGATGGCAATGAGCAGTTCTTC,TRBV4-1,-,TRBJ2-1,-
CASRTRTKGDYGYTF,TGTGCCAGCAGGACCAGGACAAAGGGCGACTATGGCTACACCTTC,TRBV28,-,TRBJ1-2,-
CASRTDSPLGGYTF,TGTGCCAGCAGGACCGACAGTCCCCTAGGGGGCTACACCTTC,TRBV27,-,TRBJ1-2,-
CASSRTTSGPSDTQYF,TGCGCCAGCAGCCGTACGACTAGCGGGCCTTCAGATACGCAGTATTTT,TRBV4-1,TRBD2,TRBJ2-3,few
CASGFYTRVGNEQFF,TGTGCTAGTGGTTTTTACACGAGGGTGGGCAATGAGCAGTTCTTC,TRBV12-5,-,TRBJ2-1,-
CASRKGGDTGELFF,TGTGCCAGTAGGAAAGGGGGAGACACCGGGGAGCTGTTTTTT,TRBV2,-,TRBJ2-2,-
CASSVDTPNYNEQFF,TGTGCCAGCAGCGTAGATACACCGAACTACAATGAGCAGTTCTTC,TRBV9,-,TRBJ2-1,few
CASSKGVEGQPQHF,TGTGCCAGTAGTAAAGGGGTAGAAGGTCAGCCCCAGCATTTT,TRBV19,-,TRBJ1-5,once
CASSVRQGSNQPQHF,TGTGCCAGCAGCGTCCGACAGGGCAGCAATCAGCCCCAGCATTTT,TRBV13,TRBD1,TRBJ1-5,-
CASSLKTGGVGTEAFF,TGCGCCAGCAGCTTAAAGACAGGGGGCGTAGGGACTGAAGCTTTCTTT,TRBV5-1,TRBD1,TRBJ1-1,-
CASTQRGLAGNNEQFF,TGTGCCAGCACCCAACGGGGACTAGCGGGGAACAATGAGCAGTTCTTC,TRBV2,TRBD2,TRBJ2-1,-
CASSLYQQGWEESYNSPLHF,TGTGCCAGCAGTTTATATCAACAGGGGTGGGAGGAATCCTATAATTCACCCCTCCACTTT,TRBV28,TRBD1,TRBJ1-6,once
CASSYSRLSGELFF,TGTGCCAGCAGTTACTCGAGGTTGTCCGGGGAGCTGTTTTTT,TRBV6-5,-,TRBJ2-2,-
CASSPGSVVTEAFF,TGTGCCAGCAGTCCAGGGTCGGTAGTAACTGAAGCTTTCTTT,TRBV9,-,TRBJ1-1,once
CAWRSGGAVNEQFF,TGTGCCTGGAGGAGCGGGGGGGCCGTGAATGAGCAGTTCTTC,TRBV30,TRBD2,TRBJ2-1,-
CASSTRGLDTEAFF,TGTGCCAGCAGCACACGGGGATTGGACACTGAAGCTTTCTTT,TRBV7-6,-,TRBJ1-1,-
CASSFDLSGRSFANTGELFF,TGTGCCAGCAGCTTTGACCTTAGCGGGAGGTCTTTCGCGAACACCGGGGAGCTGTTTTTT,TRBV7-6,TRBD2,TRBJ2-2,-